This TCR beta chain comes out of a study of identical twins. CDR1 and CDR2 from the germline V gene are SGHTA and FQGNSA. With V trimmed by 2 bases and J by 2 bases, 1 base remained unmatched. This CDR3 has 15 residues. TCRdb fed the 5' RACE reads into MiXCR, producing one record per CDR3 protein. This sample has 450,000 or so distinct CDR3 sequences, with 24% found just once. These data were likewise used in another study, on T cells expressing NK-cell markers. Per that study: Serological testing identified seven of the eight sequenced donors as HCMV-seropositive and one as seronegative. Of CD8+ T cells, about 1.0-7.5% belonged to dominant NKG2C+ clonotypes in roughly six donors.

The chain uses TRBV7-2 and TRBJ2-3; 10 bases match TRBD2. Material: CD4+ T cells sorted from blood. The sequence came from a woman aged 18-35 years in good health. As DNA, the CDR3 is TGTGCCAGCAGCTTAACTAGCGGGGCCACAGATACGCAGTATTTT. This translates into CASSLTSGATDTQYF.